This T cell receptor (beta chain) was observed in a study of blood T cell repertoires in COVID-19 (dated by TCRdb to the early 2020s). With regard to the full study: The collaborator samples originated in the United States, Italy and Spain and spanned the acute and convalescent phases of COVID-19. The material from the prospective study consisted of cDNA or gDNA derived from T cells, B-cell-depleted T cells, or PBMCs. The dataset comprised deeply sampled blood TCRbeta repertoires from subjects exposed to, actively infected with, or recovered from COVID-19. A freely available public database, intended as a resource for researchers studying the immune response to SARS-CoV-2, is where the repertoires were released. The samples were drawn from the first 160 participants of the ongoing ImmuneRACE study and from some 1,300 subjects provided by 6 global collaborators. Sample metadata almost always included a de-identified subject ID, COVID-19 status, age in years and sex. Where available, HLA class I and class II types were taken from metadata supplied by the sample provider and were not determined by assay-based typing.

TCRbeta CDR3 regions were amplified from genomic DNA using the immunoSEQ Assay, a bias-controlled multiplex PCR. For the original study's pipeline: Nucleated cell counts per sample were estimated from amplification of reference gene primers within the assay. Sequence reads were collapsed and filtered to measure the absolute abundance of every unique TCRbeta CDR3 rearrangement. For each sample, productive Simpson clonality was calculated as the square root of Simpson's diversity index over productive rearrangements. TCRdb retrieved this table from immuneACCESS and kept in-frame rearrangements only. Not all clones are present; in checked studies, unresolved V genes account for under half, and no reason is known for the remainder. V and J calls and clone size are those listed in that table; D and trimming were worked out from the DNA. A total of 200,000 or so clones appear in this sample, around 82% of them only once. In total, the top ten clones hold roughly 6% of the sample.

This clone has just one count. There is no known antigen for this receptor. No base quality information exists; no much larger clone differs at one position. General conclusions and limits of the study: Clinical and demographic metadata were provided uncurated, with the amount varying by source and participant.

Relative to germline, V is 5 bases shorter and J is 4 bases shorter, with 19 bases between their ends. The germline V gene (reference sequence) gives CDR1 as LNHDA and CDR2 as SQIVND. Reading from cysteine to phenylalanine, the CDR3 counts 16 amino acids. Only the CDR3 portion is preserved as DNA: 48 bases, with reading frame beginning at the first base. Whole blood was collected in K2EDTA tubes by collaborating institutions according to the institutions' own protocols. For TCRbeta analysis, collaborators shipped samples in one of three forms: frozen whole blood, isolated PBMCs, or DNA extracted from either of those sample types.

The V gene is TRBV19 and the J gene is TRBJ2-3; TRBD2 is perhaps the D gene, given 6 matching bases. The sample consisted of peripheral blood. This TCR was recovered from a woman in her seventies with acute or convalescent COVID-19. The nucleotide sequence reads TGTGCCAGTAGTCCCCGGGACGGGGGTGGGGCAGATACGCAGTATTTT. Translated, this gives CASSPRDGGGADTQYF.